This T cell receptor beta chain came from a study of blood T cell repertoires in COVID-19. Turning to the study itself: Spain, Italy and the United States supplied samples that represented acute and convalescent COVID-19. PBMCs, B-cell-depleted T cells, or T cells provided the cDNA or gDNA that made up the material.

The germline gives CDR1 SGDLS, CDR2 YYNGEE. There are 13 residues in the CDR3. Trimming cost V 4 bases and J 9 bases; bases outside gene matches: 7. Clones were sequenced by immunoSEQ multiplex PCR, and TCRdb holds only the in-frame ones, with some missing. In the table there are approximately 200,000 clones, less than 85% of which are singletons. Each recovered donor of Cohort 3 presented with two negative PCRs, clearance, or symptom resolution. The sequenced sample consisted of PBMCs or T cells enriched from blood (not recorded which). The TCR comes from a man aged 40-55 years who had recovered from COVID-19. The rearrangement links TRBV9 to TRBJ2-1, with 7 bases lining up with TRBD2. The CDR3 loop is CASSLYAGVEQFF. CDR3 DNA: TGTGCCAGCAGCCTCTACGCGGGAGTTGAGCAGTTCTTC.